This T cell receptor (beta chain) is drawn from a study of blood T cells in healthy people across ages. This clonotype was picked up a small number of times. The length of the CDR3 is 15 residues. Deletions cut 6 bases from V and 12 bases from J, with 24 bases between. For the second PCR, which ran for about 7 to 12 cycles, a sample-barcoded 5' primer and a J-beta primer mix were used. Using its own MiXCR run on the 5' RACE reads, TCRdb lists one record per CDR3 protein. The sample has approximately 960,000 distinct CDR3 sequences; 25% to 35% are singletons. The same specimen was also included in a second study, on T cells of mothers and their children.

The chain uses TRBV12-3 or TRBV12-4 and TRBJ2-1, with D possibly matching TRBD1 (6 bases). The sequencing sample was made of blood. The clonotype was recovered from a woman in her forties in good health. The CDR3 DNA reads as TGTGCCAGCAGAGAACAGGGAAAGGCGCCTTTAGTGCAGTTCTTC. Translated, it gives CASREQGKAPLVQFF.